Below are 18 T cell receptor beta chains sequenced from a single sample in a study of cytomegalovirus exposure and HLA in healthy donors. The PCR was carried out with 60 Vbeta primers and 13 Jbeta primers. The table came from immunoSEQ multiplex PCR; TCRdb's copy has only in-frame clones and leaves some out. Of roughly 130,000 clones listed, approximately 80% are singletons. Sequencing was done on a sample of PBMCs. These receptors were obtained from a man aged 18 to 35 in good health and CMV-seronegative.

The table lists this clone with a count of one. Written as DNA, the CDR3 is TGCAGCGAGTATCAGGACACCAAAAATGAAGCTTTCTTT. Its protein product is CSEYQDTKNEAFF. V is TRBV29-1 and J is TRBJ1-1; the D gene is possibly TRBD1 (5 bases). V was trimmed by 7 bases and J by 7 bases, leaving 19 bases between them. The germline CDR1 and CDR2 sequences are SQVTM and ANQGSEA. This CDR3 spans 13 amino acids.

With respect to this clone: One end of the junction does not line up with germline, which may come from a read error. V is TRBV27 and J is TRBJ1-5, with unresolved D. The CDR3 runs 13 residues. The V gene's germline CDR1 is MNHEY and CDR2 SMNVEV (reference sequence). CDR3 sequence: CASSLSWRQPQHF. The CDR3 coding sequence is TGTGCCAGCAGCTTATCATGGAGGCAGCCCCAGCATTTT.

The table lists this clone with a few counts. The chain recombines TRBV11-2 with TRBJ1-2; the D gene is possibly TRBD1 (5 bases). The CDR3 sequence is 14 residues long. Germline values: CDR1 SGHAT, CDR2 FQNNGV. The germline V and J ends were trimmed by 0 bases and 4 bases, with 9 bases remaining between them. CDR3 residues: CASSLEFQGYGYTF. DNA for the CDR3: TGTGCCAGCAGCTTAGAGTTTCAGGGCTATGGCTACACCTTC.

This rearrangement joins TRBV11-2 to TRBJ2-2; D is unclear. The CDR3 contains 15 residues. Germline V gene data show CDR1 as SGHAT and CDR2 as FQNNGV. V was shortened by 6 bases and J by 4 bases, with 15 bases between the two germline ends. DNA for the CDR3: TGTGCCAGCAGACAATCGCGCGGCGGCACCGGGGAGCTGTTTTTT. Its protein is CASRQSRGGTGELFF.

CDR3 coding DNA: TGCGCCAGCAGCCACTACCGGGACACCTCCTACGAGCAGTACTTC. Protein: CASSHYRDTSYEQYF. V gene TRBV4-3 combines with J gene TRBJ2-7, with D maybe TRBD1 (6 bases). The CDR3 consists of 15 residues. Germline values: CDR1 LGHNA, CDR2 YSLEER. V lost 3 bases and J lost 0, with 12 bases in between.

The chain recombines TRBV19 with TRBJ1-4; D remains unclear. V lost 10 bases to trimming and J lost 5 bases, with 11 bases between them. Germline values: CDR1 LNHDA, CDR2 SQIVND (reference sequence). The CDR3 loop spans 12 amino acids. The CDR3 region has the DNA TGTGCCACAGGTGGCAGAAATGAAAAACTGTTTTTT. It specifies CATGGRNEKLFF. The variable domain in full, with the rest retrieved from reference TRBV19 and TRBJ1-4, is DGGITQSPKYLFRKEGQNVTLSCEQNLNHDAMYWYRQDPGQGLRLIYYSQIVNDFQKGDIAEGYSVSREKKESFPLTVTSAQKNPTAFYLCATGGRNEKLFFGSGTQLSVL.

The chain recombines TRBV6-1 with TRBJ2-6, with TRBD1 as a possible D gene (5 bases). The CDR3 has 16 residues. Germline values: CDR1 MNHNS, CDR2 SASEGT. V lost 3 bases and J 2 bases, leaving 11 bases between the germline ends. CDR3 bases: TGTGCCAGCAGTGACACAGGTTTGGCTGGGGCCAACGTCCTGACTTTC. Encoded protein: CASSDTGLAGANVLTF.

The chain couples TRBV5-4 to TRBJ1-5; 9 bases line up with TRBD1. Unmatched junction bases numbered 8, after V lost 1 base and J lost 0 bases. Germline CDR1 and CDR2: SGHNT and YYREEE (reference sequence). The CDR3 spans 18 residues. In DNA form, the CDR3 reads TGTGCCAGCAGCTTGTACAGGGGGCAGGGGAGTAGCAATCAGCCCCAGCATTTT. This encodes CASSLYRGQGSSNQPQHF.

The gene calls are TRBV6-5 and TRBJ1-3; no clear D. CDR3 length: 12 amino acids. V lost 2 bases and J 8 bases, leaving 7 bases between the germline ends. Germline V lookup: CDR1 MNHEY, CDR2 SVGAGI. The CDR3 DNA reads TGTGCCAGCAGTTACAATCAGGACACCATATATTTT. Amino acid sequence: CASSYNQDTIYF.

This clone was detected once. The chain carries TRBV18 and TRBJ1-2; 8 nucleotides line up with TRBD1. The CDR3 loop spans 13 amino acids. CDR1 is KGHSH, CDR2 LQKENI, per germline. The ends lost 4 bases at V and 3 bases at J; junction bases unmatched: 1. The CDR3 nucleotides read TGTGCCAGCTCACAGGGACAGGACTATGGCTACACCTTC. Translating gives CASSQGQDYGYTF.

V usage is TRBV4-3 and J usage is TRBJ2-1; TRBD2 matches at 13 bases. This CDR3 is built from 16 residues. V trimming: 4 bases; J trimming: 3 bases; junction bases outside the gene matches: 3. Germline V gives CDR1 LGHNA, CDR2 YSLEER. Here the CDR3 reads CASSRGTSGVYNEQFF. CDR3 sequence (DNA): TGCGCCAGCAGCCGAGGGACTAGCGGGGTCTACAATGAGCAGTTCTTC.

The rearrangement uses TRBV5-4 and TRBJ1-1, with D perhaps matching TRBD1 (6 bases). This CDR3 is built from 12 residues. CDR1 and CDR2 from the germline V gene are SGHNT and YYREEE (reference sequence). Trimming removed 4 bases from V and 7 bases from J, with 11 bases in between. CDR3 residues: CASSGDTDEAFF. The CDR3 coding sequence is TGTGCCAGCAGCGGGGACACAGATGAAGCTTTCTTT.

This clone has more than one count but fewer than ten. The rearrangement joins TRBV11-2 to TRBJ2-1, with a tentative D call TRBD1 (8 bases). Germline lookup yields CDR1 SGHAT and CDR2 FQNNGV. CDR3 length: 19 residues. The V end was cut by 2 bases, the J end by 2 bases, with 22 bases between. DNA for the CDR3: TGTGCCAGCAGCTTATCGTACAGGGGGGGTTGGGTTACCTACAATGAGCAGTTCTTC. Translation: CASSLSYRGGWVTYNEQFF.

This clone appeared a few times. Here the CDR3 reads CASLRTEQEETQYF. In nucleotides, the CDR3 is TGTGCCAGCCTTCGGACCGAACAGGAGGAGACCCAGTACTTC. This rearrangement joins TRBV2 to TRBJ2-5; a weak D match, TRBD1 (5 bases). The CDR3 is 14 amino acids. Between the trimmed V and J ends, which lost 8 bases and 5 bases, there was a span of 18 bases. The V gene's germline CDR1 is SNHLY and CDR2 FYNNEI.

J is TRBJ1-5 and V is TRBV5-4; D possibly corresponds to TRBD1 (5 bases). V lost 4 bases and J lost 1, with 12 bases in between. Germline V gene data show CDR1 as SGHNT and CDR2 as YYREEE (reference sequence). This CDR3 is 15 amino acids long. The CDR3 sequence is CASSPGRGSNQPQHF. The CDR3 DNA is TGTGCCAGCAGCCCGGGTAGGGGAAGCAATCAGCCCCAGCATTTT.

The chain recombines TRBV5-1 with TRBJ1-4; TRBD1 matches at 10 bases. The CDR3 has 16 amino acids. V dropped 4 bases and J dropped 0; count of bases not matched to a gene: 3. The germline V gene encodes CDR1 SGHRS and CDR2 YFSETQ. The DNA for the CDR3 is TGCGCCAGCAGCCTCGGACAGGGGGCAACTAATGAAAAACTGTTTTTT. This codes for CASSLGQGATNEKLFF.

The rearrangement links TRBV6-6 to TRBJ1-1; D unclear. Germline V gene sequence: CDR1 MNHNY, CDR2 SVGAGI (reference sequence). V was trimmed by 6 bases and J by 0 bases, leaving 17 bases between them. The CDR3 has 16 residues. The CDR3 is CASSPEENFMNTEAFF. The CDR3 DNA reads TGTGCCAGCAGCCCCGAGGAGAATTTCATGAACACTGAAGCTTTCTTT.

The chain carries TRBV10-1 and TRBJ1-1; D remains ambiguous. Germline V gene data show CDR1 as WNHNN and CDR2 as SYGVQD (reference sequence). V was pared by 3 bases and J by 7 bases, with 6 bases between. The CDR3 has 11 amino acids. CDR3 DNA: TGCGCCAGCAGTGATTCAGGTGAAGCTTTCTTT. Protein product: CASSDSGEAFF.